Following are 10 T cell receptor beta chains from one sample sequenced in a study of shared clonotypes between healthy human individuals. TCRdb's table, derived via immunoSEQ multiplex PCR, lists solely in-frame clones and lacks some. The sample consists of 300,000 to 400,000 clones, approximately 79% of them appearing once. Sequencing was performed on memory CD4+ T cells sorted from blood. Subset described: CD45RA-negative fraction. These receptors were collected from a young man in good health.

The chain has TRBV7-7 and TRBJ2-7; possibly TRBD2 for D (6 bases). Per germline, CDR1 SSHAT and CDR2 FNYEAQ (reference sequence). CDR3 length equals 15 residues. V lost 1 base and J 7 bases, leaving 17 bases between the germline ends. The CDR3 protein is CASSLESGPVWEQYF. The CDR3 DNA reads TGTGCCAGCAGCTTAGAGAGCGGGCCGGTTTGGGAGCAGTACTTC.

This chain connects TRBV9 to TRBJ2-1; 7 bases agree with TRBD1. Germline assignment: CDR1 SGDLS and CDR2 YYNGEE. CDR3 length equals 13 residues. With V trimmed by 3 bases and J by 6 bases, 3 bases remained unmatched. CDR3 sequence reads: CASSEQGSNEQFF. In DNA, the CDR3 is TGTGCCAGCAGCGAACAGGGGAGCAATGAGCAGTTCTTC.

The chain combines TRBV25-1 with TRBJ2-7; 7 nucleotides match TRBD1. CDR3 length: 14 amino acids. CDR1 and CDR2 (germline): MGHDK, SYGVNS. The trim removed 5 bases at V and 3 bases at J, leaving 7 bases unmatched. This chain's CDR3 is CASSLPGQLYEQYF. CDR3 sequence (DNA): TGTGCCAGCAGTTTGCCGGGACAGCTCTACGAGCAGTACTTC.

The gene calls are TRBV2 and TRBJ2-1; 10 bases agree with TRBD1. V lost 10 bases and J lost 6; bases outside the gene matches: 9. Per the germline V gene, CDR1 is SNHLY and CDR2 is FYNNEI. This CDR3 has 14 residues. Written as DNA, the CDR3 is TGTGCCACAGCCGGGACAGGGGTACCCAATGAGCAGTTCTTC. Translation: CATAGTGVPNEQFF.

This clone was seen just once. The V call is TRBV18, the J call TRBJ2-5, with 12 nucleotides matching TRBD2. J lost 0 bases, V lost 4 bases, and 9 bases had no gene match. Germline V gene lookup returns CDR1 KGHSH and CDR2 LQKENI. The CDR3 totals 18 residues. CDR3 nucleotides: TGTGCCAGCTCACTTTTGACTAGCGGGAGTGGGGACCAAGAGACCCAGTACTTC. Its translation: CASSLLTSGSGDQETQYF.

In its sample, this clone was seen many times. V is TRBV2 and J is TRBJ1-4; 8 positions agree with TRBD1. The germline V gene encodes CDR1 SNHLY and CDR2 FYNNEI. The CDR3 has 13 residues. Unmatched junction bases numbered 6, after V lost 7 bases and J lost 8 bases. Here the CDR3 DNA reads TGTGCCAGCAAGCCGACAGGGGTCGAAAAACTGTTTTTT. Protein: CASKPTGVEKLFF.

This clone was detected only once. This chain joins TRBV18 and TRBJ1-2; D is possibly TRBD1 (6 bases). Deletions cut 2 bases from V and 4 bases from J, with 26 bases between. Germline V gives CDR1 KGHSH, CDR2 LQKENI. This CDR3 is built from 19 residues. In DNA form, the CDR3 reads TGTGCCAGCTCACCAATGGGCAGGCACCGGGACATCCCCGGCTATGGCTACACCTTC. It encodes CASSPMGRHRDIPGYGYTF.

The chain has TRBV7-2 and TRBJ2-2, with 10 nucleotides matching TRBD2. This CDR3 region has 15 residues. Germline CDR1 and CDR2: SGHTA and FQGNSA. J was trimmed by 7 bases and V by 6 bases; bases with no gene match: 8. The CDR3 protein is CASSPSGSRSGELFF. As DNA, the CDR3 is TGTGCCAGCAGTCCTAGCGGGAGCAGGAGCGGGGAGCTGTTTTTT.

This chain links TRBV7-8 with TRBJ2-2; D not resolved. Looked up from germline, CDR1 is SGHVS and CDR2 is FQNEAQ. The CDR3 extends over 16 amino acids. Trimming removed 4 bases from V and 5 bases from J, with 17 bases in between. For the CDR3, the DNA is TGTGCCAGCAGCTCTAGGGCGGACGGATTAACCGGGGAGCTGTTTTTT. Translating it yields CASSSRADGLTGELFF.

This clone was seen a handful of times. The rearrangement links TRBV5-4 to TRBJ2-1; 8 nucleotides agree with TRBD1. Per the germline V gene, CDR1 is SGHNT and CDR2 is YYREEE (reference sequence). V lost 4 bases to trimming and J lost 8 bases; unmatched junction nucleotides: 5. The CDR3 consists of 13 residues. Written as DNA, the CDR3 is TGTGCCAGCAGCATGCGGACAGGGTATGAGCAGTTCTTC. It is translated as CASSMRTGYEQFF.